The present entry profiles one T cell receptor (beta chain) with its context. Data came from immunoSEQ multiplex PCR; TCRdb stores just in-frame clones and leaves some out. This table has 70,000 or so clones, 83% appearing once. This specimen comes from a study of T cell responses to AZD1222 COVID-19 vaccine. The V end lost 4 bases, the J end lost 0 bases, and 8 bases lay between the germline ends. CDR3 length: 14 amino acids. Germline values: CDR1 KGHDR, CDR2 SFDVKD. This TCR was sampled from an adult who received the AZD1222 COVID-19 vaccine. This chain connects TRBV24-1 to TRBJ1-1; D call uncertain. The sample here was peripheral blood, taken 28 days after the second AZD1222 dose. CDR3 in amino acids: CATSETELNTEAFF. The CDR3 nucleotides are TGTGCCACCAGTGAAACGGAGTTGAACACTGAAGCTTTCTTT.